Below are 3 T cell receptor beta chains sequenced from a single sample in a study of blood T cell repertoires in COVID-19. Method: immunoSEQ multiplex PCR; TCRdb's copy keeps in-frame clones and lacks some. The table lists 84,000 or so clones, roughly 80% of them singletons. The sample was peripheral blood. The receptors derive from an elderly woman with acute or convalescent COVID-19.

The chain joins TRBV11-3 to TRBJ2-7; D is unclear. CDR1 SGHNT and CDR2 YENEEA come from the germline V gene. V lost 1 base and J 6 bases, leaving 13 bases between the germline ends. The CDR3 runs 14 residues. Here the CDR3 reads CASSLGVLVIEQYF. DNA for the CDR3: TGTGCCAGCAGCTTAGGAGTTTTGGTGATCGAGCAGTACTTC.

The chain joins TRBV10-2 to TRBJ1-1; 7 bases line up with TRBD1. Germline CDR1 and CDR2: WSHSY and SAAADI. V lost 8 bases to trimming and J lost 7 bases; unmatched junction nucleotides: 1. The CDR3 has 10 amino acids. The CDR3 is CASRDSEAFF. In DNA, the CDR3 is TGCGCCAGCCGGGACAGTGAAGCTTTCTTT.

This chain links TRBV9 with TRBJ2-3; a weak D match, TRBD1 (5 bases). The V end lost 0 bases, the J end lost 0 bases, and 11 bases lay between the germline ends. CDR1 is SGDLS, CDR2 YYNGEE, per germline. The CDR3 extends over 16 amino acids. In nucleotides, the CDR3 is TGTGCCAGCAGCGTAGGGGGCGGAAGTAGCACAGATACGCAGTATTTT. This gives the protein CASSVGGGSSTDTQYF.